Each of the 21 T cell receptor beta chains below was sequenced from the same sample in a study of T cell changes during pregnancy in multiple sclerosis. Profiled with immunoSEQ multiplex PCR; TCRdb holds only in-frame clones, not every one. This sample has tens of thousands of clones, with about nine tenths found just once. The specimen was CD4+ T cells from peripheral blood mononuclear cells, collected in the first trimester of pregnancy. These receptors were obtained from a female donor with multiple sclerosis, enrolled in a pregnancy study.

The sample holds a few counts of this clone. The chain has TRBV7-6 and TRBJ2-2; D perhaps matches TRBD1 (6 bases). CDR1 is SGHVS, CDR2 FNYEAQ, per germline. V gave up 1 base and J gave up 4 bases, with 10 bases separating them. The CDR3 is made up of 15 amino acids. The CDR3 loop reads CASSLVVGGTGELFF. For the CDR3, the DNA is TGTGCCAGCAGCTTAGTAGTAGGGGGCACCGGGGAGCTGTTTTTT.

V is TRBV28 and J is TRBJ1-1, with TRBD1 matching 9 bases. Germline CDR1 MDHEN, CDR2 SYDVKM. This CDR3 contains 14 residues. After removal of 3 bases from V and 4 bases from J, the junction contained 3 bases not matched to a gene. The CDR3 DNA reads TGTGCCAGCAGTTTCGGACAGGGGATCACTGAAGCTTTCTTT. Its protein product is CASSFGQGITEAFF.

CDR3 bases: TGCGCCAGCAGCTTGGGCGGGGGGGCCCCTAGCACAGATACGCAGTATTTT. It codes for CASSLGGGAPSTDTQYF. The chain links TRBV5-1 to TRBJ2-3; 9 bases are a match to TRBD2. The CDR3 consists of 17 residues. Trimming at V came to 0 bases and at J to 0 bases, leaving 5 bases not matched to a gene. Germline-derived CDR1 and CDR2 are SGHRS and YFSETQ.

The genes are TRBV2 and TRBJ2-7, with 11 bases that match TRBD1. The germline CDR1 and CDR2 sequences are SNHLY and FYNNEI. The J segment lost 4 bases and the V segment lost 4 bases, leaving 3 bases of the junction unmatched. The CDR3 is made up of 14 amino acids. CDR3 bases: TGTGCCAGCAGTGTGGACAGGGGGCGGTACGAGCAGTACTTC. Its protein product is CASSVDRGRYEQYF.

The V gene is TRBV5-1, the J gene TRBJ2-3; 8 bases align to TRBD2. The CDR3 runs 14 residues. The trim removed 3 bases at V and 6 bases at J, leaving 6 bases unmatched. Germline assignment: CDR1 SGHRS and CDR2 YFSETQ. The chain's CDR3 is CASSSGTSGDTQYF. The CDR3 nucleotides read TGCGCCAGCAGCTCCGGGACTAGTGGCGATACGCAGTATTTT.

This chain connects TRBV11-3 to TRBJ2-1, with 7 bases lining up with TRBD2. V shed 1 base, J shed 3 bases, and the junction held 3 bases outside the gene matches. The length of the CDR3 is 15 residues. CDR1 SGHNT and CDR2 YENEEA come from the germline V gene. CDR3 DNA: TGTGCCAGCAGCTTAGCGGGGGGAGACTACAATGAGCAGTTCTTC. Translation gives CASSLAGGDYNEQFF.

The chain employs TRBV2 and TRBJ1-6; D might be TRBD1 (5 bases). V gave up 7 bases and J gave up 8 bases, with 12 bases separating them. This CDR3 comprises 13 residues. The germline CDR1 and CDR2 sequences are SNHLY and FYNNEI. The CDR3, as DNA: TGTGCCAGCAAACAAACAGGCGATTCACCCCTCCACTTT. Translated: CASKQTGDSPLHF.

This clone has just one count. V and J are TRBV7-7 and TRBJ1-2, with a weak D call TRBD1 (5 bases). Germline V gene sequence: CDR1 SSHAT, CDR2 FNYEAQ (reference sequence). The CDR3 is made up of 15 amino acids. V was cut by 5 bases and J by 5 bases, with 18 bases left in between. The CDR3 DNA sequence: TGTGCCAGCAGCCCACTGGACAAGAGCGCTTATGGCTACACCTTC. Amino acids: CASSPLDKSAYGYTF.

This rearrangement joins TRBV5-1 to TRBJ2-3; TRBD2 matches 10 bases. J lost 3 bases, V lost 0 bases, and 7 bases had no gene match. This CDR3 is 17 amino acids long. Per the germline V gene, CDR1 is SGHRS and CDR2 is YFSETQ. The CDR3 nucleotides are TGCGCCAGCAGCTTGGGGGCTAGCGGGGGTTGGACAGATACGCAGTATTTT. It translates to CASSLGASGGWTDTQYF.

V is TRBV6-1 and J is TRBJ2-7; 8 nucleotides line up with TRBD1. The trim removed 2 bases at V and 4 bases at J, leaving 7 bases unmatched. The CDR3 totals 15 residues. Germline CDR1 is MNHNS and CDR2 is SASEGT. CDR3 nucleotides: TGTGCCAGCAGTGAAAAGTGGACAGGGCAATACGAGCAGTACTTC. Its translation: CASSEKWTGQYEQYF.

The rearrangement uses TRBV7-9 and TRBJ2-5; tentative D call: TRBD1 (5 bases). The CDR3 has 17 amino acids. Germline CDR1 reads SEHNR; CDR2 reads FQNEAQ (reference sequence). Trimming stripped 1 base from V and 0 bases from J, with 15 bases between. CDR3 region: CASSLERREKYQETQYF. The CDR3 coding sequence is TGTGCCAGCAGCTTAGAACGCAGGGAAAAGTACCAAGAGACCCAGTACTTC.

J is TRBJ1-5 and V is TRBV19; 8 bases are shared with TRBD1. Losses at the gene ends were 9 bases for V and 3 bases for J; bases not matched to a gene: 4. Germline CDR1 is LNHDA and CDR2 is SQIVND (reference sequence). The CDR3 consists of 13 residues. The CDR3 loop reads CASTDRVNQPQHF. The CDR3 DNA sequence: TGTGCCAGCACGGACAGGGTCAATCAGCCCCAGCATTTT.

The gene calls are TRBV6-5 and TRBJ1-5; unclear D gene. Germline loops: CDR1 MNHEY, CDR2 SVGAGI. The CDR3 is 13 amino acids. V lost 5 bases to trimming and J lost 6 bases, with 11 bases between them. The CDR3 reads CASSPSGGQPQHF. DNA of the CDR3: TGTGCCAGCAGTCCCAGCGGCGGTCAGCCCCAGCATTTT.

The gene calls are TRBV7-9 and TRBJ2-7; tentatively, D is TRBD1 (6 bases). CDR3 length equals 14 residues. Trimming stripped 5 bases from V and 4 bases from J, with 15 bases between. Germline loops: CDR1 SEHNR, CDR2 FQNEAQ (reference sequence). The CDR3 protein is CASSPRGKSYEQYF. For the CDR3, the DNA is TGTGCCAGCAGCCCGAGGGGGAAGAGTTACGAGCAGTACTTC.

The rearrangement joins TRBV7-2 to TRBJ1-5, with D maybe TRBD1 (5 bases). The V end was cut by 6 bases, the J end by 6 bases, with 18 bases between. CDR3 length: 15 residues. Germline-derived CDR1 and CDR2 are SGHTA and FQGNSA. In DNA form, the CDR3 reads TGTGCCAGCAGTTTTAAGTGGGGGGAGGCTCAGCCCCAGCATTTT. It yields the protein CASSFKWGEAQPQHF.

The chain carries TRBV7-2 and TRBJ2-7; 7 bases map to TRBD1. J was trimmed by 2 bases and V by 3 bases; bases with no gene match: 4. The CDR3 is 14 residues long. CDR1 and CDR2 from the germline V gene are SGHTA and FQGNSA. CDR3: CASSLGQFPYEQYF. CDR3 bases: TGTGCCAGCAGCTTGGGACAGTTTCCCTACGAGCAGTACTTC. The variable domain in full, completed from reference TRBV7-2 and TRBJ2-7, reads GAGVSQSPSNKVTEKGKDVELRCDPISGHTALYWYRQSLGQGLEFLIYFQGNSAPDKSGLPSDRFSAERTGGSVSTLTIQRTQQEDSAVYLCASSLGQFPYEQYFGPGTRLTVT.

The V call is TRBV2, the J call TRBJ2-1, with no clear D. Germline V lookup: CDR1 SNHLY, CDR2 FYNNEI. This CDR3 comprises 13 residues. V shed 3 bases and J shed 6 bases, with 9 bases lying between them. The CDR3 spells CASSDQVGNEQFF. The CDR3 bases are TGTGCCAGCAGTGATCAGGTGGGCAATGAGCAGTTCTTC.

The chain joins TRBV5-6 to TRBJ2-1; possible D gene TRBD2, 6 bases. Germline-derived CDR1 and CDR2 are SGHDT and YYEEEE. Trimming left V 4 bases short and J 4 bases short, with 18 bases between. This CDR3 spans 16 amino acids. The CDR3 region has the DNA TGTGCCAGCAGCCCTCTAGGGGCGGGACGGTACAATGAGCAGTTCTTC. Encoded protein: CASSPLGAGRYNEQFF.

The chain joins TRBV25-1 to TRBJ2-2, with TRBD2 identical over 8 bases. Germline CDR1 is MGHDK and CDR2 is SYGVNS. The CDR3 has 18 amino acids. The J segment lost 1 base and the V segment lost 4 bases, leaving 11 bases of the junction unmatched. CDR3 in DNA: TGTGCCAGCAGTGGCCTGTTCGCCACTAGCGGGAACACCGGGGAGCTGTTTTTT. It is translated as CASSGLFATSGNTGELFF.

A single count supports this clone. The chain employs TRBV10-3 and TRBJ2-7, with 10 positions matching TRBD2. Germline CDR1 is ENHRY and CDR2 is SYGVKD. The CDR3 sequence is 14 residues long. The V and J ends lost 8 bases and 2 bases, in that order; junction bases with no gene match: 6. CDR3 region: CAISLAGGTYEQYF. The CDR3, as DNA: TGTGCCATCTCATTAGCGGGAGGTACCTACGAGCAGTACTTC.

This sequence joins TRBV29-1 and TRBJ1-1; weak D call: TRBD1 (6 bases). Germline CDR1 and CDR2: SQVTM and ANQGSEA. The CDR3 is 12 residues long. With 4 bases removed from V and 3 bases from J, the gap between germline ends came to 9 bases. The CDR3 DNA follows: TGCAGCGTTGGCGGACAGTACACTGAAGCTTTCTTT. Translation: CSVGGQYTEAFF.